This T cell receptor (beta chain) was observed in a study of blood T cell repertoires in COVID-19. Across the study: PBMCs, B-cell-depleted T cells, or T cells provided the cDNA or gDNA that made up the material.

Trimming at V came to 8 bases and at J to 5 bases, leaving 17 bases not matched to a gene. The germline gives CDR1 WNHNN, CDR2 SYGVQD (reference sequence). The CDR3 contains 18 residues. Sequencing was performed with immunoSEQ multiplex PCR; in TCRdb, only in-frame clones are kept and a portion is missing. Found here are 150,000 to 160,000 clones, roughly nine tenths of them singletons; the top ten hold about 0.57%. This chain links TRBV10-1 with TRBJ2-3, with TRBD2 matching 12 bases. Material for sequencing was peripheral blood. This TCR came from a man aged 50-60 years with acute or convalescent COVID-19. In DNA, the CDR3 is TGCGCCAGCCGGACCACTAGCGGGAGGCCGGGTGGGGTAGATACGCAGTATTTT. It translates to CASRTTSGRPGGVDTQYF.